The entry that follows covers one TCR beta chain sequence. Its antigen is undetermined. The entry originates in a study of cytomegalovirus exposure and HLA in healthy donors. Study-level background: Assignment to the Caucasian-associated ancestry cluster applied to over 70% of the 300 to 500 genotyped donors.

Trimming removed 7 bases at V and 0 bases at J, with 16 bases between. The CDR3 runs 16 residues. Germline values: CDR1 SNHLY, CDR2 FYNNEI. General study findings and limits: There was a cluster of highly shared sequence variants that was likely a sequencing artifact. Cytomegalovirus-associated TCR beta chains were listed, numbering some 170. According to an earlier analysis, most TCR beta V segments yielded productive rearrangements about 90% or about 30% of the time.

With 60 Vbeta and 13 Jbeta primers, the PCR was carried out. The protocol was immunoSEQ multiplex PCR, while the TCRdb copy is restricted to in-frame clones and leaves out a portion. The data contain approximately 120,000 clones, around 73% of them singletons. Sequencing used PBMCs. The receptor's source is a man in his 60s in good health and CMV-seropositive. The chain is built from TRBV2 and TRBJ1-3; D unclear. CDR3 DNA: TGTGCCAGCATAAGGGAGGTAGACGGCTCTGGAAACACCATATATTTT. Translated: CASIREVDGSGNTIYF.